The clone carrying this T cell receptor beta chain was observed once. This sample is drawn from a study of lung T cells in sarcoidosis with Löfgren's syndrome. Turning to the study itself: Löfgren's syndrome patients were the main repertoire analysis focus.

V lost 3 bases and J lost 6, with 6 bases in between. Germline loops: CDR1 SGHAT, CDR2 FQNNGV. This CDR3 is built from 12 residues. Via MiXCR, TCRdb re-called the reads, giving one row per CDR3 protein. The repertoire consists of approximately 1,900 distinct CDR3 sequences, with around 20% occurring once and the leading ten covering 10% to 15%. The source of this sequence is a human donor with sarcoidosis (Löfgren's syndrome or another form), or a control subject (not recorded which). The sequenced material came from CD4+ T cells from bronchoalveolar lavage. V usage is TRBV11-2 and J usage is TRBJ2-1; D is possibly TRBD1 (6 bases). Here the CDR3 reads CASSLGANEQFF. The CDR3 DNA follows: TGTGCCAGCAGCTTGGGGGCCAATGAGCAGTTCTTC.